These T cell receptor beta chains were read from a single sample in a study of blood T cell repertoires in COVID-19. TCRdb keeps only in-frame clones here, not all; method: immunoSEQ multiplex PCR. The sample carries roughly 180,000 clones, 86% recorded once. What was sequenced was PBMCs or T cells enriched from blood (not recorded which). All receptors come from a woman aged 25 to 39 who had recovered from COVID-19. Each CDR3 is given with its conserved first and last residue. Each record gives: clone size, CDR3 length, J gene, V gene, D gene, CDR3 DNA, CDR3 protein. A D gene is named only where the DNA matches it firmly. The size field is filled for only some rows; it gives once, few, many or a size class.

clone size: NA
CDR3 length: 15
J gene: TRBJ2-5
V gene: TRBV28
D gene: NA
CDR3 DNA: TGTGCCAGCGAGTCCCCCGGGGGTGATATGGAGACCCAGTACTTC
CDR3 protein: CASESPGGDMETQYF

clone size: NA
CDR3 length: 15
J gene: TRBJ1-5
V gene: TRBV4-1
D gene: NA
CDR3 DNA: TGCGCCAGCAGCTCGGGACACCCGAGCAATCAGCCCCAGCATTTT
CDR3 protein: CASSSGHPSNQPQHF

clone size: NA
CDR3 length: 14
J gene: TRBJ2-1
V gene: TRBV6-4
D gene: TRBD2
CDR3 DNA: TGTGCCAGCAGTGACATAGCGGGGGGGATTGAGCAGTTCTTC
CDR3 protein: CASSDIAGGIEQFF

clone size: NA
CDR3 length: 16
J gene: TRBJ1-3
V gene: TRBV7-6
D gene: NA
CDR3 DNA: TGTGCCAGCAGCAACCCCCTCGGGAGCTCTGGAAACACCATATATTTT
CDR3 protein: CASSNPLGSSGNTIYF

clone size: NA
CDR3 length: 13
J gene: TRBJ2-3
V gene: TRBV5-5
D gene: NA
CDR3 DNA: TGTGCCAGCAGCTTGGAAGGGGCAGATACGCAGTATTTT
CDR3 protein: CASSLEGADTQYF

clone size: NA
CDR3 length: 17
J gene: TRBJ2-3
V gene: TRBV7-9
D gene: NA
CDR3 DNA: TGTGCCAGCAGCTTAGCGGGGAGTAATCCTCGCACAGATACGCAGTATTTT
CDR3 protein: CASSLAGSNPRTDTQYF

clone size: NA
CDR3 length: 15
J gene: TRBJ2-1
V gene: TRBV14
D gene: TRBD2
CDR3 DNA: TGTGCCAGCAGCCCCGGACTAGCGTATTACAATGAGCAGTTCTTC
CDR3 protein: CASSPGLAYYNEQFF

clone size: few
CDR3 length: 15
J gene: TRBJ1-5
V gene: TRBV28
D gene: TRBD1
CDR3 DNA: TGTGCCAGCAGTTTGGGGACAGGGTGGAATCAGCCCCAGCATTTT
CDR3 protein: CASSLGTGWNQPQHF

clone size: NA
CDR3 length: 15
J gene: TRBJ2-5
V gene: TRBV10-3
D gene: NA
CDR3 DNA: TGTGCCATCAGTGGGGCGGGCCGACCTCAAGAGACCCAGTACTTC
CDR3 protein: CAISGAGRPQETQYF

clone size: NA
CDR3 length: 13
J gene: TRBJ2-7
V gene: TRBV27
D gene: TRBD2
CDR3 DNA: TGTGCCAGCAGTTCGGCTAGCGGCTACGAGCAGTACTTC
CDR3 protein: CASSSASGYEQYF

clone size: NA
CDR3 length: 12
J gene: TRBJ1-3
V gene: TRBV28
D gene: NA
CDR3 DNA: TGTGCCAGCAGGGAGGCTGGAAACACCATATATTTT
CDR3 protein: CASREAGNTIYF

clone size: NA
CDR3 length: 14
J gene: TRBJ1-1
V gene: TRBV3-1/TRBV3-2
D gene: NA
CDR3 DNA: TGTGCCAGCAGCCACGGGACACTCAACACTGAAGCTTTCTTT
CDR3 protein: CASSHGTLNTEAFF

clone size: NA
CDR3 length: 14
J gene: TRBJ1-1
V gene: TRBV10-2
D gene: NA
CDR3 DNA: TGCGCCAGCAGTAAGGGGGTAGGATACACTGAAGCTTTCTTT
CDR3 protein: CASSKGVGYTEAFF

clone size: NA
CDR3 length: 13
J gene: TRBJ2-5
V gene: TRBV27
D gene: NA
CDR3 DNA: TGTGCCAGCAGCTATAACAGAGCTTTGACCCAGTACTTC
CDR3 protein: CASSYNRALTQYF

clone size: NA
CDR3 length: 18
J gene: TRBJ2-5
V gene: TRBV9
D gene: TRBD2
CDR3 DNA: TGTGCCAGCAGCACTGGGACTAGCGGGAGACCCTCCCAAGAGACCCAGTACTTC
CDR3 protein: CASSTGTSGRPSQETQYF

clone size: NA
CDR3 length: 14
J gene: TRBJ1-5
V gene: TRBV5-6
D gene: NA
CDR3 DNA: TGTGCCAGCAGCTTGGGAGGGTTGGGTCAGCCCCAGCATTTT
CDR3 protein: CASSLGGLGQPQHF

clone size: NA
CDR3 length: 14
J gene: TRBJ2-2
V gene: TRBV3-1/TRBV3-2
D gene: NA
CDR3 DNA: TGTGCCAGCAGCCAAGCCACTAACACCGGGGAGCTGTTTTTT
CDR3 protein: CASSQATNTGELFF

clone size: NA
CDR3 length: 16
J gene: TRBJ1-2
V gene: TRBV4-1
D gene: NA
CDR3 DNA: TGCGCCAGCAGCCCAATAGGAGCAGGGCGCGACGACGGCTACACCTTC
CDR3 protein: CASSPIGAGRDDGYTF

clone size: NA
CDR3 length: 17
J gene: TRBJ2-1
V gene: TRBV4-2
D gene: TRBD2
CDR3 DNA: TGTGCCAGCAGCCAAGGTGCAGGCGGGGGGGACTACAATGAGCAGTTCTTC
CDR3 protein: CASSQGAGGGDYNEQFF

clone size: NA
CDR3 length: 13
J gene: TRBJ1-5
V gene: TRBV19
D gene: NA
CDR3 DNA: TGTGCCAGTAGTCCCTCGGGTTATCAGCCCCAGCATTTT
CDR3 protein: CASSPSGYQPQHF

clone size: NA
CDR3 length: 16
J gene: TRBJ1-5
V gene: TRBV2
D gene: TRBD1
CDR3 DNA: TGTGCCAGCAGTCAGGGGGCTACTTATAGCAATCAGCCCCAGCATTTT
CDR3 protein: CASSQGATYSNQPQHF

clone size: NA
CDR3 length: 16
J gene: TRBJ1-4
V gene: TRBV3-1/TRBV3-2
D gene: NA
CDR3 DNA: TGTGCCAGCAGCCAAGATATAACAGCAACTAATGAAAAACTGTTTTTT
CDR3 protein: CASSQDITATNEKLFF

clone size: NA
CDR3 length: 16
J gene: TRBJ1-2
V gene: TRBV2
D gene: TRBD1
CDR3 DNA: TGTGCCAGCAGTGCCTACTCGGACAGGGACCTCTATGGCTACACCTTC
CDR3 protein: CASSAYSDRDLYGYTF

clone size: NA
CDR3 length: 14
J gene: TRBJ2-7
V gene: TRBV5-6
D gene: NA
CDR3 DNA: TGTGCCAGCAGCTTGTTGGGCAGATCCTACGAGCAGTACTTC
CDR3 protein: CASSLLGRSYEQYF

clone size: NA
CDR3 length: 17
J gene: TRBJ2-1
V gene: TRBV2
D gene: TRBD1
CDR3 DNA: TGTGCCAGCAGTGAAGCGCGTCGGCAGGGGGCGTTCAATGAGCAGTTCTTC
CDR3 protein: CASSEARRQGAFNEQFF

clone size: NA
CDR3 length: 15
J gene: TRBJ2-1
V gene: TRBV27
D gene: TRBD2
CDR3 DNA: TGTGCCAGCAGTTTAGAACTAGCGGGAGGGATGAAGCAGTTCTTC
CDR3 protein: CASSLELAGGMKQFF

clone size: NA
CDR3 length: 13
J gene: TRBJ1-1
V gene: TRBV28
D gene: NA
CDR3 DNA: TGTGCCAGCAGTTTCCCAGAGAACACTGAAGCTTTCTTT
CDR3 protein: CASSFPENTEAFF